Following are 16 T cell receptor beta chains from one sample sequenced in a study of CD8 T cells in Susac syndrome. Random hexamers were used to reverse transcribe the RNA input (0.5 to 1 ug). TCRdb fed the immunoSEQ multiplex PCR reads into MiXCR, producing one record per CDR3 protein. This table holds about 69,000 distinct CDR3 sequences, 85% to 95% found once. Material for sequencing was CD8+ T cells from PBMCs. The receptor set was obtained from a human donor in good health.

The V call is TRBV3-1, the J call TRBJ1-2; D gene uncertain. Trimming took off 8 bases at V and 5 bases at J, with 9 bases between the two ends. The CDR3 totals 11 residues. Per germline, CDR1 LGHDT and CDR2 YNNKEL (reference sequence). The CDR3 sequence: CASYGSYGYTF. DNA of the CDR3: TGTGCCAGCTATGGGTCTTATGGCTACACCTTC.

The V gene is TRBV7-3, the J gene TRBJ1-1; the D is unclear. Trimming took 0 bases from V and 1 from J, leaving 21 bases between them. Germline loops: CDR1 SGHTA, CDR2 FQGTGA. The CDR3 sequence is 19 residues long. The chain's CDR3 is CASSLTGIHRLDQNTEAFF. CDR3 DNA: TGTGCCAGCAGCTTAACAGGGATCCATCGTCTGGACCAGAACACTGAAGCTTTCTTT. The full variable domain, in which reference TRBV7-3 and TRBJ1-1 provide the parts outside the CDR3, is GAGVSQTPSNKVTEKGKYVELRCDPISGHTALYWYRQSLGQGPEFLIYFQGTGAADDSGLPNDRFFAVRPEGSVSTLKIQRTERGDSAVYLCASSLTGIHRLDQNTEAFFGQGTRLTVV.

V usage is TRBV15 and J usage is TRBJ1-1; the D is unclear. The CDR3 extends over 13 amino acids. Per germline, CDR1 LNHNV and CDR2 YYDKDF (reference sequence). Deletions cut 7 bases from V and 0 bases from J, with 9 bases between. In nucleotides, the CDR3 is TGTGCCACCAACGCAGCTATGAACACTGAAGCTTTCTTT. Amino acid sequence: CATNAAMNTEAFF. The full variable domain, with the rest looked up from reference TRBV15 and TRBJ1-1, is DAMVIQNPRYQVTQFGKPVTLSCSQTLNHNVMYWYQQKSSQAPKLLFHYYDKDFNNEADTPDNFQSRRPNTSFCFLDIRSPGLGDTAMYLCATNAAMNTEAFFGQGTRLTVV.

The chain links TRBV12-3 or TRBV12-4 to TRBJ2-1; D is possibly TRBD2 (6 bases). The CDR3 is made up of 16 amino acids. The V and J ends lost 0 bases and 10 bases respectively, with 19 bases between them. The CDR3 DNA sequence: TGTGCCAGCAGTTTAGCGGTGGCCCGGGAGCCCGACGAGCAGTTCTTC. Protein: CASSLAVAREPDEQFF.

This clonotype was seen once. The chain carries TRBV7-9 and TRBJ1-1; the D gene is possibly TRBD1 (5 bases). The V gene lost 0 bases and the J gene lost 5 bases, with 16 bases spanning the gap. The CDR3 has 16 residues. The germline V gene has CDR1 SEHNR and CDR2 FQNEAQ (reference sequence). The CDR3 DNA sequence: TGTGCCAGCAGCTTAGCGGGTTTTGGGGGGAAGACTGAAGCTTTCTTT. Amino acids: CASSLAGFGGKTEAFF.

As DNA, the CDR3 is TGCAGCGTCGGACCTGAGGGAGGCTACACCTTC. This sequence encodes CSVGPEGGYTF. This sequence joins TRBV29-1 and TRBJ1-2; no clear D. The CDR3 is made up of 11 amino acids. V was shortened by 6 bases and J by 8 bases, with 13 bases between the two germline ends. CDR1 and CDR2 from the germline V gene are SQVTM and ANQGSEA.

V and J are TRBV28 and TRBJ1-1; the D gene is possibly TRBD1 (6 bases). Per germline, CDR1 MDHEN and CDR2 SYDVKM. The germline V and J ends were trimmed by 5 bases and 3 bases, with 19 bases remaining between them. The CDR3 extends over 16 amino acids. This chain's CDR3 is CASSGPRTGMDTEAFF. The CDR3 coding sequence is TGTGCCAGCAGTGGCCCCCGTACAGGGATGGACACTGAAGCTTTCTTT.

The J gene is TRBJ2-7, the V gene TRBV7-2; 10 bases map to TRBD1. Germline V gives CDR1 SGHTA, CDR2 FQGNSA. This CDR3 is 15 amino acids long. The trim removed 2 bases at V and 2 bases at J, leaving 3 bases unmatched. CDR3 sequence (DNA): TGTGCCAGCAGCTTAAGGGACAGGGGAACCTACGAGCAGTACTTC. As protein: CASSLRDRGTYEQYF.

V usage is TRBV20-1 and J usage is TRBJ2-3, with D tentatively TRBD1 (6 bases). Germline V lookup: CDR1 DFQATT, CDR2 SNEGSKA (reference sequence). The CDR3 covers 13 residues. Trimming removed 3 bases at V and 8 bases at J, with 15 bases between. The CDR3 DNA reads as TGCAGTGCTAGTTCAGGGGTTTTCGGTACGCAGTATTTT. Amino acid sequence: CSASSGVFGTQYF.

This sequence joins TRBV7-2 and TRBJ2-3; 10 bases map to TRBD2. Germline V gene lookup returns CDR1 SGHTA and CDR2 FQGNSA. V lost 6 bases to trimming and J lost 5 bases; unmatched junction nucleotides: 11. There are 16 residues in the CDR3. The CDR3 is CASRNSGGLLGDTQYF. CDR3 DNA sequence: TGTGCCAGCAGAAATAGCGGGGGGTTACTAGGAGATACGCAGTATTTT. The full variable domain, rest sourced from reference TRBV7-2 and TRBJ2-3, is GAGVSQSPSNKVTEKGKDVELRCDPISGHTALYWYRQSLGQGLEFLIYFQGNSAPDKSGLPSDRFSAERTGGSVSTLTIQRTQQEDSAVYLCASRNSGGLLGDTQYFGPGTRLTVL.

This chain joins TRBV5-4 and TRBJ1-6, with a weak D call TRBD1 (6 bases). CDR3 length equals 13 residues. Trimming stripped 6 bases from V and 7 bases from J, with 11 bases between. Germline values: CDR1 SGHNT, CDR2 YYREEE (reference sequence). The CDR3 reads CASTNDRNSPLHF. As DNA, the CDR3 is TGTGCCAGCACTAATGACAGGAATTCACCCCTCCACTTT.

CDR3 loop: CASRYLGDSSYEQYF. The DNA for the CDR3 is TGTGCCAGCAGGTACCTCGGGGACAGCTCCTACGAGCAGTACTTC. This chain links TRBV6-2 or TRBV6-3 with TRBJ2-7; TRBD1 matches 7 bases. This CDR3 is 15 amino acids long. The ends lost 6 bases at V and 0 bases at J; junction bases unmatched: 8. Germline-derived CDR1 and CDR2 are MNHEY and SVGEGT.

This chain connects TRBV7-9 to TRBJ2-3; 7 bases are shared with TRBD2. Losses at the gene ends were 5 bases for V and 4 bases for J; bases not matched to a gene: 15. The CDR3 runs to 17 residues. The germline V gene encodes CDR1 SEHNR and CDR2 FQNEAQ (reference sequence). DNA for the CDR3: TGTGCCAGCAGCCCGCTACTCGCGGGGGTAGCGGCAGATACGCAGTATTTT. This sequence encodes CASSPLLAGVAADTQYF.

V is TRBV6-2 or TRBV6-3 and J is TRBJ2-5, with 10 bases aligning to TRBD2. This CDR3 is 15 amino acids long. The ends lost 7 bases at V and 1 base at J; junction bases unmatched: 6. Germline CDR1 MNHEY, CDR2 SVGEGT. CDR3 nucleotides: TGTGCCAGCATCAGAGGACTAGCGGCCCAAGAGACCCAGTACTTC. Its translation is CASIRGLAAQETQYF.

The rearrangement joins TRBV11-1 to TRBJ2-1; D may match TRBD1 or TRBD2 (6 bases each). The CDR3 sequence is 15 residues long. Trimming pared 5 bases from V and 6 bases from J, leaving 17 bases between. The germline CDR1 and CDR2 sequences are SGHAT and FQDESV (reference sequence). The CDR3 bases are TGTGCCAGCAGCCACGCCGGGGGCTTCGGCAATGAGCAGTTCTTC. As protein: CASSHAGGFGNEQFF.

This chain connects TRBV6-5 to TRBJ1-2; no firm D call. Germline V gives CDR1 MNHEY, CDR2 SVGAGI. The CDR3 is 13 residues long. The V gene lost 6 bases and the J gene lost 8 bases, with 16 bases spanning the gap. CDR3 sequence (DNA): TGTGCCAGCAGCCCAGAGGACCGCTCAGGCTACACCTTC. Translation gives CASSPEDRSGYTF.